The 26 T cell receptor beta chains listed next were all sequenced from one sample in a study of blood T cell repertoires in COVID-19. Clones were read by immunoSEQ multiplex PCR, and TCRdb kept only the in-frame ones, dropping some. The data hold 150,000 to 200,000 clones, with more than 75% observed a single time. Source material: peripheral blood. These receptors originate from a young man with active or convalescent COVID-19.

V gene TRBV11-2 combines with J gene TRBJ1-1; D unclear. Trimming cost V 3 bases and J 0 bases, with 11 bases left between them. Germline V gene lookup returns CDR1 SGHAT and CDR2 FQNNGV. There are 15 residues in the CDR3. CDR3 loop: CASSFSPGMNTEAFF. Written as DNA, the CDR3 is TGTGCCAGCAGCTTCTCTCCGGGAATGAACACTGAAGCTTTCTTT.

This rearrangement joins TRBV6-4 to TRBJ1-5; TRBD1 matches at 7 bases. Trimming removed 3 bases from V and 9 bases from J; junction bases left unmatched: 11. The germline V gene encodes CDR1 MRHNA and CDR2 SNTAGT. The CDR3 covers 15 residues. CDR3 residues: CASSEGTAGGGPQHF. CDR3 sequence (DNA): TGTGCCAGCAGTGAGGGGACAGCTGGCGGTGGGCCCCAGCATTTT.

The chain recombines TRBV6-6 with TRBJ2-6; D is uncertain. CDR3 length: 15 amino acids. With 8 bases removed from V and 1 base from J, the gap between germline ends came to 12 bases. Germline values: CDR1 MNHNY, CDR2 SVGAGI (reference sequence). Here the CDR3 reads CASRPANSGANVLTF. Written as DNA, the CDR3 is TGTGCCAGCCGGCCAGCGAATTCTGGGGCCAACGTCCTGACTTTC.

As concerns this clone: One junction end disagrees with the germline gene, perhaps due to a read error. V gene TRBV25-1 combines with J gene TRBJ2-5, with D maybe TRBD2 (6 bases). The germline CDR1 and CDR2 sequences are MGHDK and SYGVNS. This CDR3 is built from 13 residues. The CDR3 sequence: CASSPVAGRTCHF. In DNA, the CDR3 is TGTGCCAGCAGCCCGGTGGCGGGGCGAACTTGTCACTTC.

The rearrangement uses TRBV10-3 and TRBJ1-6; a possible D gene is TRBD1 (5 bases). V lost 3 bases to trimming and J lost 8 bases, with 11 bases between them. The CDR3 extends over 14 amino acids. Germline CDR1 ENHRY, CDR2 SYGVKD. The CDR3 DNA reads TGTGCCATCAGTGAAAGGACAAGGGATTCACCCCTCCACTTT. Amino acid sequence: CAISERTRDSPLHF.

The rearrangement uses TRBV5-4 and TRBJ2-3; perhaps TRBD1 as D (5 bases). Trimming shortened V by 6 bases and J by 1 base, and 12 bases separated the two germline ends. The CDR3 totals 14 residues. Germline V gene data show CDR1 as SGHNT and CDR2 as YYREEE (reference sequence). The CDR3 here is CASTGWGGTDTQYF. For the CDR3, the DNA is TGTGCCAGCACCGGGTGGGGCGGCACAGATACGCAGTATTTT.

The V gene is TRBV7-9, the J gene TRBJ2-1, with a weak D call TRBD2 (6 bases). V shed 4 bases and J shed 7 bases, with 11 bases lying between them. Germline CDR1 is SEHNR and CDR2 is FQNEAQ (reference sequence). This CDR3 is built from 13 residues. The CDR3 sequence is CASSSGGPNEQFF. The CDR3 coding sequence is TGTGCCAGCAGCTCCGGGGGACCGAATGAGCAGTTCTTC.

The chain links TRBV7-2 to TRBJ2-3; 8 bases align to TRBD2. CDR1 is SGHTA and CDR2 is FQGNSA in the germline V gene. This CDR3 spans 15 amino acids. V lost 3 bases and J lost 2; bases outside the gene matches: 4. The CDR3 here is CASSFGGGLTDTQYF. CDR3 coding DNA: TGTGCCAGCAGCTTCGGCGGGGGGCTCACAGATACGCAGTATTTT.

The chain has TRBV7-9 and TRBJ2-5; 11 bases match TRBD2. The CDR3 runs 15 residues. Germline trimming cut 6 bases from V and 2 bases from J; bases unmatched to any gene: 5. CDR1 and CDR2 from the germline V gene are SEHNR and FQNEAQ (reference sequence). The CDR3 loop reads CASRFSGGDQETQYF. Here the CDR3 DNA reads TGTGCCAGCAGGTTTAGCGGGGGGGATCAAGAGACCCAGTACTTC.

The chain carries TRBV30 and TRBJ2-3; D is unclear. V lost 0 bases and J 8 bases, leaving 9 bases between the germline ends. Per germline, CDR1 GTSNPN and CDR2 SVGIG (reference sequence). The CDR3 loop spans 12 amino acids. The CDR3 nucleotides read TGTGCCTGGAGTGTAAAGAGTCGTACGCAGTATTTT. This translates into CAWSVKSRTQYF.

This rearrangement joins TRBV19 to TRBJ1-1, with TRBD1 matching 7 bases. In germline, CDR1 is LNHDA, CDR2 SQIVND (reference sequence). CDR3 length: 14 amino acids. V lost 4 bases to trimming and J lost 0 bases; unmatched junction nucleotides: 2. CDR3 in DNA: TGTGCCAGTAGTAGACAGGGCCTGAACACTGAAGCTTTCTTT. Translation gives CASSRQGLNTEAFF. The entire variable domain, with the rest obtained from reference TRBV19 and TRBJ1-1, is as follows: DGGITQSPKYLFRKEGQNVTLSCEQNLNHDAMYWYRQDPGQGLRLIYYSQIVNDFQKGDIAEGYSVSREKKESFPLTVTSAQKNPTAFYLCASSRQGLNTEAFFGQGTRLTVV.

J is TRBJ2-1 and V is TRBV11-3; 10 positions match TRBD2. CDR1 SGHNT and CDR2 YENEEA come from the germline V gene. V lost 4 bases and J lost 3; bases outside the gene matches: 6. The length of the CDR3 is 16 residues. Here the CDR3 DNA reads TGTGCCAGCAGCTCGGGGACTAGCGCAGGCTACAATGAGCAGTTCTTC. Amino acids: CASSSGTSAGYNEQFF.

The chain has TRBV24-1 and TRBJ1-1; 7 bases match TRBD1. The CDR3 is made up of 13 amino acids. V lost 6 bases and J lost 4; bases outside the gene matches: 4. Germline loops: CDR1 KGHDR, CDR2 SFDVKD. The CDR3 coding sequence is TGTGCCACCAGTAGGGGACAGTTCACTGAAGCTTTCTTT. Protein product: CATSRGQFTEAFF.

The chain joins TRBV7-2 to TRBJ1-1, with unresolved D. The V and J ends lost 3 bases and 4 bases respectively, with 15 bases between them. Germline CDR1 SGHTA, CDR2 FQGNSA. CDR3 length equals 15 residues. CDR3 in amino acids: CASSFSLRFSTEAFF. CDR3 in DNA: TGTGCCAGCAGCTTCTCCTTGCGGTTCAGCACTGAAGCTTTCTTT.

CDR3 DNA: TGCAGTGCTAGTAGGACATCTTATGAGACCCAGTACTTC. The encoded protein is CSASRTSYETQYF. The gene calls are TRBV20-1 and TRBJ2-5, with a tentative D call TRBD1 (5 bases). V lost 3 bases to trimming and J lost 5 bases, with 13 bases between them. Germline V gene data show CDR1 as DFQATT and CDR2 as SNEGSKA (reference sequence). CDR3 length: 13 residues.

The chain is built from TRBV6-5 and TRBJ2-1, with D maybe TRBD2 (6 bases). V was trimmed by 8 bases and J by 1 base, leaving 15 bases between them. CDR1 MNHEY and CDR2 SVGAGI come from the germline V gene. The CDR3 is made up of 15 amino acids. The CDR3 region has the DNA TGTGCCAGCGTTAAGGGGACTGCGTCCTACAATGAGCAGTTCTTC. It is translated as CASVKGTASYNEQFF.

The rearrangement uses TRBV24-1 and TRBJ2-3; D is unclear. V lost 1 base and J 1 base, leaving 11 bases between the germline ends. Germline CDR1 reads KGHDR; CDR2 reads SFDVKD. The CDR3 is 16 residues long. The CDR3 nucleotides read TGTGCCACCAGTGATTTTGCGGAGAGAGGCACAGATACGCAGTATTTT. It translates to CATSDFAERGTDTQYF.

CDR3 nucleotide sequence: TGTGCCAGCAGTTCCACCGGGACAGGCAACAATGAGCAGTTCTTC. The encoded protein is CASSSTGTGNNEQFF. V usage is TRBV28 and J usage is TRBJ2-1; 8 bases line up with TRBD1. Losses at the gene ends were 4 bases for V and 5 bases for J; bases not matched to a gene: 7. Germline CDR1 MDHEN, CDR2 SYDVKM. This CDR3 comprises 15 residues.

The sample holds a few counts of this clone. The chain combines TRBV19 with TRBJ1-1; TRBD1 matches at 7 bases. The CDR3 has 13 amino acids. V shed 0 bases and J 10 bases; nucleotides not matched to a gene: 5. Germline assignment: CDR1 LNHDA and CDR2 SQIVND (reference sequence). The CDR3 DNA reads as TGTGCCAGTAGTATAGAAGGGGGCCTAACAGCTTTCTTT. Translated: CASSIEGGLTAFF.

The V call is TRBV7-9, the J call TRBJ1-6, with 12 bases aligning to TRBD1. The CDR3 totals 16 residues. Germline V CDR1 and CDR2: SEHNR, FQNEAQ (reference sequence). Trimming cost V 5 bases and J 9 bases; bases outside gene matches: 8. The CDR3 is CASSRRSGQGASPLHF. DNA for the CDR3: TGTGCCAGCAGCCGCCGTTCGGGACAGGGGGCTTCACCCCTCCACTTT.

V gene TRBV7-2 combines with J gene TRBJ2-3; TRBD2 matches 11 bases. Germline CDR1 reads SGHTA; CDR2 reads FQGNSA. The CDR3 runs 18 residues. After removal of 1 base from V and 2 bases from J, the junction contained 8 bases not matched to a gene. CDR3 DNA sequence: TGTGCCAGCAGCTTAGACGCGCTGGGACTAGCGGTCACAGATACGCAGTATTTT. Encoded protein: CASSLDALGLAVTDTQYF.

The chain couples TRBV4-2 to TRBJ2-6; D possibly corresponds to TRBD1 (5 bases). This CDR3 is 16 amino acids long. V shed 4 bases and J shed 0 bases, with 10 bases lying between them. Per the germline V gene, CDR1 is LGHNA and CDR2 is YNFKEQ. The chain's CDR3 is CASSLDSSSGANVLTF. CDR3 DNA: TGTGCCAGCAGCCTTGACAGCAGCTCTGGGGCCAACGTCCTGACTTTC.

V is TRBV6-6 and J is TRBJ2-3; TRBD1 matches 8 bases. The CDR3 loop spans 14 amino acids. The germline CDR1 and CDR2 sequences are MNHNY and SVGAGI (reference sequence). After removal of 5 bases from V and 0 bases from J, the junction contained 1 base not matched to a gene. In DNA form, the CDR3 reads TGTGCCAGCAGTGACAGGGGCAGCACAGATACGCAGTATTTT. This gives the protein CASSDRGSTDTQYF.

V is TRBV7-8 and J is TRBJ1-5; 8 bases fit TRBD1. Losses at the gene ends were 5 bases for V and 6 bases for J; bases not matched to a gene: 9. The CDR3 totals 15 residues. CDR1 is SGHVS and CDR2 is FQNEAQ in the germline V gene. CDR3 DNA sequence: TGTGCCAGCAGCCCCGGACAGGGCGAGGGTCAGCCCCAGCATTTT. Its protein product is CASSPGQGEGQPQHF.

The chain employs TRBV27 and TRBJ1-5; 9 positions agree with TRBD1. This CDR3 region has 15 residues. V dropped 6 bases and J dropped 5; count of bases not matched to a gene: 8. The germline gives CDR1 MNHEY, CDR2 SMNVEV (reference sequence). The CDR3: CASSPNTGGHQPQHF. The CDR3 DNA reads TGTGCCAGCAGCCCCAATACAGGGGGCCATCAGCCCCAGCATTTT.

The chain recombines TRBV27 with TRBJ2-2, with 9 nucleotides matching TRBD1. Germline V gene sequence: CDR1 MNHEY, CDR2 SMNVEV (reference sequence). Unmatched junction bases numbered 10, after V lost 7 bases and J lost 4 bases. The CDR3 contains 16 residues. CDR3 amino acids: CASTLSGTGSTGELFF. As DNA, the CDR3 is TGTGCCAGCACCCTATCGGGGACAGGGTCCACCGGGGAGCTGTTTTTT.